Detailed here is one T cell receptor beta chain. This sample was included in a study of blood T cell repertoires in COVID-19. Across the whole study: T cells, B-cell-depleted T cells, or PBMCs supplied cDNA or gDNA.

J gave up 8 bases and V 4 bases, and 8 bases lay outside the gene matches. This CDR3 is built from 14 residues. Germline assignment: CDR1 SGHRS and CDR2 YFSETQ. Original analysis: Reference gene primer amplification yielded estimated nucleated cell counts. Assay: immunoSEQ multiplex PCR; the TCRdb copy retains only in-frame clones and omits some. V and J calls and clone size are those listed in that table; D and trimming were worked out from the DNA. The sample lists some 87,000 clones, around 80% occurring once. The source is an older man with active or convalescent COVID-19. This chain links TRBV5-1 with TRBJ1-5; 8 nucleotides align to TRBD1. The sequencing input was peripheral blood. The CDR3 here is CASSALGQGEPQHF. Written as DNA, the CDR3 is TGCGCCAGCAGCGCCCTCGGACAGGGCGAGCCCCAGCATTTT.